The text below deals with one T cell receptor beta chain. Its antigen is as yet unknown. These data come from a study of T cell repertoires and HLA-DP antigens. Measured with immunoSEQ multiplex PCR; TCRdb has only the in-frame clones, and not every one. The sample records about 73,000 clones, 80% being singletons. Germline CDR1 SEHNR, CDR2 FQNEAQ (reference sequence). The CDR3 contains 13 residues. With 7 bases removed from V and 2 bases from J, the gap between germline ends came to 10 bases. V and J are TRBV7-9 and TRBJ2-3; possibly TRBD2 for D (5 bases). The sequence derives from a man aged 60-69 years in good health and CMV-seronegative. The sample taken for sequencing was CD4+ T cells from PBMCs. CDR3 loop: CASTGLVTDTQYF. CDR3 bases: TGTGCCAGCACCGGACTCGTCACAGATACGCAGTATTTT.